Below are 9 T cell receptor beta chains sequenced from a single sample in a study of T cell responses to AZD1222 COVID-19 vaccine. Sequencing used immunoSEQ multiplex PCR; TCRdb keeps in-frame clones, though not all of them. The table has 110,000 or so clones, 88% seen once. The sample was peripheral blood, taken 28 days after the second AZD1222 dose. Receptor source: an adult who received the AZD1222 COVID-19 vaccine.

The rearrangement joins TRBV12-3 or TRBV12-4 to TRBJ1-1; D is ambiguous. V lost 3 bases and J 1 base, leaving 6 bases between the germline ends. The CDR3 runs to 13 residues. The CDR3 loop is CASSFGENTEAFF. DNA for the CDR3: TGTGCCAGCAGTTTCGGGGAGAACACTGAAGCTTTCTTT.

The V and J genes are TRBV12-3 or TRBV12-4 and TRBJ2-3, with unresolved D. The CDR3 sequence is 12 residues long. V was trimmed by 6 bases and J by 2 bases, leaving 6 bases between them. CDR3 in amino acids: CASRGITDTQYF. As DNA, the CDR3 is TGTGCCAGCAGGGGAATCACAGATACGCAGTATTTT.

The chain links TRBV5-4 to TRBJ1-2; D possibly corresponds to TRBD1 (5 bases). The CDR3 contains 14 residues. CDR1 and CDR2 (germline): SGHNT, YYREEE (reference sequence). The V end was cut by 1 base, the J end by 2 bases, with 9 bases between. CDR3 nucleotides: TGTGCCAGCAGCTTGTCCGGGGCGAACTATGGCTACACCTTC. It specifies CASSLSGANYGYTF. The variable domain in full, with the rest retrieved from reference TRBV5-4 and TRBJ1-2, is ETGVTQSPTHLIKTRGQQVTLRCSSQSGHNTVSWYQQALGQGPQFIFQYYREEENGRGNFPPRFSGLQFPNYSSELNVNALELDDSALYLCASSLSGANYGYTFGSGTRLTVV.

This chain joins TRBV20-1 and TRBJ1-5; D is perhaps TRBD1 (6 bases). With 3 bases removed from V and 11 bases from J, the gap between germline ends came to 29 bases. The CDR3 runs 17 residues. Germline assignment: CDR1 DFQATT and CDR2 SNEGSKA (reference sequence). The CDR3 coding sequence is TGCAGTGCTAGTGATCGGACAGTACCAGTCAAGGGTCAAGCCCAGCATTTT. Protein product: CSASDRTVPVKGQAQHF.

The chain has TRBV5-6 and TRBJ2-7; 9 nucleotides align to TRBD1. Trimming removed 4 bases from V and 7 bases from J; junction bases left unmatched: 6. From germline, CDR1 is SGHDT and CDR2 YYEEEE. This CDR3 is 13 amino acids long. The CDR3 region has the DNA TGTGCCAGCAGCCCAGGGACAGGGAGAGAGCAGTACTTC. It translates to CASSPGTGREQYF.

The chain has TRBV7-3 and TRBJ2-1; 8 nucleotides line up with TRBD1. The junction had 5 bases not matched to a gene; V was cut back by 4 bases and J by 9 bases. CDR3 length equals 13 residues. Germline V gene data show CDR1 as SGHTA and CDR2 as FQGTGA. This CDR3 reads CASSSDRGGEQFF. CDR3 nucleotides: TGTGCCAGCAGCTCAGACAGGGGCGGTGAGCAGTTCTTC.

The chain carries TRBV4-3 and TRBJ2-3; 11 bases line up with TRBD2. Germline CDR1 and CDR2: LGHNA and YSLEER. The junction had 9 bases not matched to a gene; V was cut back by 2 bases and J by 2 bases. This CDR3 comprises 18 residues. DNA for the CDR3: TGCGCCAGCAGCCAAAATTTACTAGCGGGGGAATCCACAGATACGCAGTATTTT. It specifies CASSQNLLAGESTDTQYF.

The chain recombines TRBV27 with TRBJ1-4; D is ambiguous. This CDR3 is 14 amino acids long. Germline loops: CDR1 MNHEY, CDR2 SMNVEV (reference sequence). Between the trimmed V and J ends, which lost 6 bases and 2 bases, there was a span of 10 bases. CDR3 bases: TGTGCCAGCAGCTCCGGACTTACTAATGAAAAACTGTTTTTT. Its protein is CASSSGLTNEKLFF.

The chain is built from TRBV7-2 and TRBJ2-1; D is undetermined. V was cut by 1 base and J by 1 base, with 2 bases left in between. This CDR3 spans 13 amino acids. CDR1 is SGHTA, CDR2 FQGNSA, per germline. Here the CDR3 DNA reads TGTGCCAGCAGCTTAGTTTCCTACAATGAGCAGTTCTTC. It is translated as CASSLVSYNEQFF.